This TCR beta chain appears in the sequencing data of a study of blood T cell repertoires in COVID-19. The wider study: Sources were T cells, B-cell-depleted T cells, or PBMCs; the material itself was cDNA or gDNA.

Libraries were prepared by immunoSEQ multiplex PCR; TCRdb keeps only in-frame clonotypes and omits some of them. Of some 150,000 clones detected, over 65% appear once; the ten largest clones hold more than 5%. With 5 bases clipped from V and 4 bases from J, the junction kept 10 bases outside the gene matches. This CDR3 region has 16 residues. From germline, CDR1 is SEHNR and CDR2 FQNEAQ (reference sequence). This sequence originates from a woman in her forties or fifties who had recovered from COVID-19. The specimen sequenced was PBMCs or T cells enriched from blood (not recorded which). The chain has TRBV7-9 and TRBJ1-2; 10 bases map to TRBD1. The CDR3 region is CASSPGTGASFYGYTF. DNA for the CDR3: TGTGCCAGCAGCCCGGGGACAGGGGCCTCGTTCTATGGCTACACCTTC.